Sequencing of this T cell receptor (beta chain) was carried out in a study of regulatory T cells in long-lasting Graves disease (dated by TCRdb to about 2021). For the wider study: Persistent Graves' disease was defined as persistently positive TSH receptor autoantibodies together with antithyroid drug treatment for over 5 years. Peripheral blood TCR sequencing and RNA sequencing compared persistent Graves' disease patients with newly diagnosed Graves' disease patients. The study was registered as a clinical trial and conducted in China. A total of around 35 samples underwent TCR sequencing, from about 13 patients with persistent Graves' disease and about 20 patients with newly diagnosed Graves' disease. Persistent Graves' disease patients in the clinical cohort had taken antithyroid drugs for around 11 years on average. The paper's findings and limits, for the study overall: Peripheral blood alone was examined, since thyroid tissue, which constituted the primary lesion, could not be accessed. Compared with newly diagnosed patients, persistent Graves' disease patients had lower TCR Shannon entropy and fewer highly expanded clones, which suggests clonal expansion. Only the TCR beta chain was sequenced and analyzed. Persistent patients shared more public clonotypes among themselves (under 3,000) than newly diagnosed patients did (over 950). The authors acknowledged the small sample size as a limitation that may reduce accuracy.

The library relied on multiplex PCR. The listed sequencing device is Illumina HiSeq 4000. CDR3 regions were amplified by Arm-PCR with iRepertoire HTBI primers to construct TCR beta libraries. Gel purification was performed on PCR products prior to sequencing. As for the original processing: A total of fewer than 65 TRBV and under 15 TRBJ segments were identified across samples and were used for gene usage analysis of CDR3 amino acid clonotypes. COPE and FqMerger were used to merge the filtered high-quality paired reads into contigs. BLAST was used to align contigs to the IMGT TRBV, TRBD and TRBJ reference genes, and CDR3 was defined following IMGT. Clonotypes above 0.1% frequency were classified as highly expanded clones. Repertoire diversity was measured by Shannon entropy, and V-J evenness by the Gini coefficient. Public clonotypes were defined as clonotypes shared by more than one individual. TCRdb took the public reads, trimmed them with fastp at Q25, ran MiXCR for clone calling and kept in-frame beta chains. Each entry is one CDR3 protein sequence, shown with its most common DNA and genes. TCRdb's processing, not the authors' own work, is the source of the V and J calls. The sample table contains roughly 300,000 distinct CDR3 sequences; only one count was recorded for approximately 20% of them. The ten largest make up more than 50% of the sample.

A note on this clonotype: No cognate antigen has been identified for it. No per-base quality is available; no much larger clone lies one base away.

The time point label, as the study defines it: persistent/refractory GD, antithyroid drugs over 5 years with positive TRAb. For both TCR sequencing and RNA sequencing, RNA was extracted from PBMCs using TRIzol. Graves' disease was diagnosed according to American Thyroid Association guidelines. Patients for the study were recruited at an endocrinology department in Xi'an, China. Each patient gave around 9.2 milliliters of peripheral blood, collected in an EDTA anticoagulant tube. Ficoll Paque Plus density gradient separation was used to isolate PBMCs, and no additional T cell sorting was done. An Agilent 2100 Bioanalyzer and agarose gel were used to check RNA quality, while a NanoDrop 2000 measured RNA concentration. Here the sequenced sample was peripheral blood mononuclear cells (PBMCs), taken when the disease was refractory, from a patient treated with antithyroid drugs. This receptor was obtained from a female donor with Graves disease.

For the CDR3, the sequence is CSVEDYDEAGEQYF. The nucleotide sequence is TGCAGCGTTGAAGACTACGATGAAGCGGGCGAGCAGTACTTC. The chain is made from TRBV29-1 and TRBJ2-7; the D segment could be TRBD2, given 6 matching bases. Including cysteine and phenylalanine, the CDR3 has 14 amino acids. The only DNA kept is the CDR3, 42 bases in frame from the first base. CDR1 and CDR2, looked up from the germline V gene, are SQVTM and ANQGSEA. V drops 0 bases and J drops 6 bases, leaving 15 bases in between.